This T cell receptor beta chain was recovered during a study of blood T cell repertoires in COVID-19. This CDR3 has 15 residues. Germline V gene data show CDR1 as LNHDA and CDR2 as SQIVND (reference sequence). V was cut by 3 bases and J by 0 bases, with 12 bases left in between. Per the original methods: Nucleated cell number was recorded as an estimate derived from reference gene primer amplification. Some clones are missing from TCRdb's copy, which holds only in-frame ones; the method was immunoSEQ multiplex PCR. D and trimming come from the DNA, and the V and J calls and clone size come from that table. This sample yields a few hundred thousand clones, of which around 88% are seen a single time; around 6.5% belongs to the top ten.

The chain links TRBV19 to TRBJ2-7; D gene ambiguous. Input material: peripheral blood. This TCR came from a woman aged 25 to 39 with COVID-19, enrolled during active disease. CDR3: CASSIESWSSYEQYF. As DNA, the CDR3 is TGTGCCAGTAGTATCGAGTCGTGGAGCTCCTACGAGCAGTACTTC.